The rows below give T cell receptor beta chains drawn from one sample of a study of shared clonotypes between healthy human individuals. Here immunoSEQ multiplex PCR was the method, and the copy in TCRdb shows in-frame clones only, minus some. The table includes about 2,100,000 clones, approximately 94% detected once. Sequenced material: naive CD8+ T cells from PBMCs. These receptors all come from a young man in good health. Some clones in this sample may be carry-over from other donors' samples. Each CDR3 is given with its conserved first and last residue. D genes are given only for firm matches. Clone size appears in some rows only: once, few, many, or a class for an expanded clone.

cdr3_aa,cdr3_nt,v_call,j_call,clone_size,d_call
CASSSWTSGAQETQYF,TGTGCCAGCAGCTCGTGGACTAGCGGGGCCCAAGAGACCCAGTACTTC,TRBV11-2,TRBJ2-5,-,TRBD2
CASGPDGEAFF,TGTGCTAGTGGACCCGACGGTGAAGCTTTCTTT,TRBV12-5,TRBJ1-1,-,-
CASSHKTGGNQPQHF,TGTGCCAGCAGCCATAAGACAGGGGGGAATCAGCCCCAGCATTTT,TRBV7-6,TRBJ1-5,-,TRBD1
CASIFGHRAFF,TGTGCCAGCATCTTTGGACATCGGGCTTTCTTT,TRBV27,TRBJ1-1,-,-
CASSSTLITQGAGNTIYF,TGTGCCAGCAGTTCAACTCTTATTACACAGGGGGCTGGAAACACCATATATTTT,TRBV28,TRBJ1-3,-,TRBD1
CASSYLSQETQYF,TGTGCCAGCAGTTACCTCAGCCAAGAGACCCAGTACTTC,TRBV6-5,TRBJ2-5,-,-
CASRGPDGRFEQYF,TGTGCCAGCAGGGGCCCGGACGGTCGGTTCGAGCAGTACTTC,TRBV6-6,TRBJ2-7,-,-
CASSPRTGVTEAFF,TGTGCCAGCAGCCCTAGGACAGGGGTGACTGAAGCTTTCTTT,TRBV4-2,TRBJ1-1,few,TRBD1
CAGSYSVHYEQYF,TGTGCCGGCAGTTACTCGGTTCACTACGAGCAGTACTTC,TRBV6-5,TRBJ2-7,-,-
CASRVAGPDTQYF,TGTGCCAGCCGGGTTGCGGGCCCAGATACGCAGTATTTT,TRBV27,TRBJ2-3,-,-
CASSYDRNPYEQYF,TGTGCCAGCAGCTACGACAGGAACCCCTACGAGCAGTACTTC,TRBV5-6,TRBJ2-7,-,-
CASSLGLINEQFF,TGTGCCAGCAGTTTAGGACTTATAAATGAGCAGTTCTTC,TRBV27,TRBJ2-1,-,-
CASSLVRSSYNEQFF,TGTGCCAGCAGTTTAGTTCGCAGCTCCTACAATGAGCAGTTCTTC,TRBV28,TRBJ2-1,-,-
CASSLTGPQPQHF,TGTGCCAGCAGTCTTACGGGGCCTCAGCCCCAGCATTTT,TRBV27,TRBJ1-5,-,-
CASSYKIVNEQFF,TGTGCCAGCAGCTACAAAATAGTCAATGAGCAGTTCTTC,TRBV7-2,TRBJ2-1,-,-
CASSPGQGDYGYTF,TGTGCCAGCAGCCCGGGGCAGGGTGACTATGGCTACACCTTC,TRBV28,TRBJ1-2,-,-
CAWEQGREQYF,TGTGCCTGGGAACAGGGTCGCGAGCAGTACTTC,TRBV30,TRBJ2-7,-,-
CASRILAGSPEQFF,TGTGCCAGCAGGATACTAGCGGGATCTCCAGAGCAGTTCTTC,TRBV27,TRBJ2-1,-,TRBD2
CASSGGLAGVEETQYF,TGTGCCAGCAGCGGCGGACTAGCGGGAGTGGAGGAGACCCAGTACTTC,TRBV9,TRBJ2-5,-,TRBD2
CASSYQGPIFAYEQYF,TGTGCCAGCAGTTACCAGGGACCGATCTTTGCCTACGAGCAGTACTTC,TRBV28,TRBJ2-7,-,-
CASSPRDRANTGELFF,TGTGCCAGCAGTCCCCGGGACAGGGCCAACACCGGGGAGCTGTTTTTT,TRBV5-4,TRBJ2-2,-,TRBD1
CASSSRGPSLSGYTF,TGTGCCAGCAGTTCCCGGGGCCCCAGCCTCTCTGGCTACACCTTC,TRBV27,TRBJ1-2,-,-
CASSRVLRQDSGNTIYF,TGTGCCAGCAGCCGAGTTCTCCGACAGGACTCTGGAAACACCATATATTTT,TRBV14,TRBJ1-3,-,-
CASSQGASGSYNEQFF,TGCGCCAGCAGCCAAGGGGCTAGCGGGAGTTACAATGAGCAGTTCTTC,TRBV4-1,TRBJ2-1,once,TRBD2
CASSSPWGEATGELFF,TGTGCCAGCAGTTCCCCGTGGGGGGAGGCCACCGGGGAGCTGTTTTTT,TRBV6-5,TRBJ2-2,-,-
CASSLGGGRLFF,TGCGCCAGCAGCTTGGGCGGGGGGCGGCTCTTCTTT,TRBV5-1,TRBJ1-1,once,-
CSVGLPGEQFF,TGCAGCGTTGGGCTACCCGGTGAGCAGTTCTTC,TRBV29-1,TRBJ2-1,-,-
CASSPPPSSDEQYF,TGTGCCAGCAGCCCCCCGCCATCCTCTGACGAGCAGTACTTC,TRBV7-9,TRBJ2-7,-,-
CASSIGGWTEAFF,TGTGCCAGTAGCATAGGGGGATGGACTGAAGCTTTCTTT,TRBV19,TRBJ1-1,-,-
CASSFGTGRSYEQYF,TGTGCCAGCAGCTTCGGGACAGGTCGCTCCTACGAGCAGTACTTC,TRBV7-6,TRBJ2-7,once,TRBD1
CASSSTPTDKETQYF,TGTGCCAGCAGCTCAACCCCGACAGACAAAGAGACCCAGTACTTC,TRBV28,TRBJ2-5,-,-
CASSQQGSSYNEQFF,TGTGCCAGCAGCCAACAGGGTAGCTCCTACAATGAGCAGTTCTTC,TRBV7-9,TRBJ2-1,-,-
CASSWGGNPNTGELFF,TGTGCCAGCAGCTGGGGAGGCAATCCGAACACCGGGGAGCTGTTTTTT,TRBV7-8,TRBJ2-2,-,-
CASSLTRTGNYGYTF,TGTGCCAGCAGCTTAACGAGGACAGGGAACTATGGCTACACCTTC,TRBV7-9,TRBJ1-2,-,TRBD1
CASSFSGTDYEQYF,TGTGCCAGCAGTTTTTCCGGGACAGACTACGAGCAGTACTTC,TRBV27,TRBJ2-7,once,TRBD1
CASAVAAYEQYF,TGTGCCTCCGCGGTAGCGGCCTACGAGCAGTACTTC,TRBV25-1,TRBJ2-7,-,-
CASSNSPYEQYF,TGTGCCAGCAGTAATAGCCCGTACGAGCAGTACTTC,TRBV7-3,TRBJ2-7,-,-
CASSPRTVYEQYF,TGTGCCAGCTCACCACGGACGGTCTACGAGCAGTACTTC,TRBV18,TRBJ2-7,-,-
CASTLTRGTVNQPQHF,TGTGCCAGCACTCTCACCCGCGGGACAGTCAATCAGCCCCAGCATTTT,TRBV27,TRBJ1-5,-,TRBD1
CASSASGDFSYEQYF,TGTGCCAGCAGTGCCTCAGGCGATTTTTCCTACGAGCAGTACTTC,TRBV6-5,TRBJ2-7,-,-
CASSALAPGSYEQYF,TGTGCCAGCAGTGCACTAGCGCCAGGCTCCTACGAGCAGTACTTC,TRBV28,TRBJ2-7,-,TRBD2
CASSFPLQAGDEQFF,TGTGCCAGCAGCTTTCCCCTTCAGGCAGGCGATGAGCAGTTCTTC,TRBV7-9,TRBJ2-1,-,-
CASSSTGHEGLAAVEGETQYF,TGTGCCAGCAGCTCCACGGGACATGAGGGACTAGCGGCCGTCGAGGGAGAGACCCAGTACTTC,TRBV7-8,TRBJ2-5,-,TRBD2
CASSQGSGGANEQFF,TGCGCCAGCAGCCAGGGAAGCGGGGGGGCAAATGAGCAGTTCTTC,TRBV4-3,TRBJ2-1,-,TRBD2
CASSDGARNEQFF,TGTGCCAGCAGTGACGGGGCCAGAAATGAGCAGTTCTTC,TRBV6-1,TRBJ2-1,-,-
CASSVRQGNTEAFF,TGCGCCAGCAGTGTTCGACAGGGAAACACTGAAGCTTTCTTT,TRBV10-2,TRBJ1-1,-,TRBD1